The rows below give T cell receptor beta chains drawn from one sample of a study of cytotoxic CD8 clonotypes in ibrutinib-treated CLL. This table comes from immunoSEQ multiplex PCR, and its TCRdb copy is limited to in-frame clones, with some not included. The sample includes under 30,000 clones, approximately 57% of them seen just once. Sequenced material: PBMCs, taken before ibrutinib treatment. The source of these receptors is a human donor with chronic lymphocytic leukemia. Both conserved end residues are part of each CDR3. A D gene is named only where the DNA matches it firmly. Not every row has a clone size; where given, it reads once, few, many or a size class.

d_gene	len	abundance	j_gene	v_gene	CDR3aa	CDR3nt
-	15	-	TRBJ2-3	TRBV5-4	CASSFDGQSTDTQYF	TGTGCCAGCAGCTTTGACGGACAGAGCACAGATACGCAGTATTTT
TRBD2	18	few	TRBJ2-1	TRBV4-1	CASSQVDLGLAANNEQFF	TGCGCCAGCAGCCAAGTCGACCTGGGACTAGCGGCCAACAATGAGCAGTTCTTC
TRBD1	12	-	TRBJ1-1	TRBV29-1	CSLNRGNTEAFF	TGCAGCCTGAACAGGGGGAACACTGAAGCTTTCTTT
-	13	-	TRBJ2-1	TRBV12-5	CASGLTPLNEQFF	TGTGCTAGTGGTTTGACCCCTCTCAATGAGCAGTTCTTC
TRBD1	16	-	TRBJ2-2	TRBV29-1	CSVGPGQAVLGGELFF	TGCAGCGTTGGCCCGGGACAGGCCGTCCTAGGTGGGGAGCTGTTTTTT
TRBD1	17	-	TRBJ2-4	TRBV13	CASSWTGGSLGKNIQYF	TGTGCCAGCAGCTGGACAGGGGGGTCTCTCGGCAAAAACATTCAGTACTTC
TRBD1	15	-	TRBJ2-3	TRBV11-2	CASSWQGAGIDTQYF	TGTGCCAGCAGCTGGCAGGGGGCGGGAATAGATACGCAGTATTTT
-	11	-	TRBJ1-2	TRBV6-4	CASSDHRDYTF	TGTGCCAGCAGTGATCACCGTGACTACACCTTC
TRBD1	12	once	TRBJ2-5	TRBV6-4	CARDRGRETQYF	TGTGCCAGAGACAGGGGGCGAGAGACCCAGTACTTC
-	13	-	TRBJ1-2	TRBV18	CASSPSHSDGYTF	TGTGCCAGCTCTCCATCCCACAGTGACGGCTACACCTTC
-	16	-	TRBJ2-7	TRBV7-3	CASSVGAGFSSYEQYF	TGTGCCAGCAGCGTGGGGGCGGGGTTTAGCTCCTACGAGCAGTACTTC
-	14	few	TRBJ1-1	TRBV7-9	CASSLRGADTEAFF	TGTGCCAGCAGCTTACGGGGCGCGGACACTGAAGCTTTCTTT
-	14	-	TRBJ1-2	TRBV7-2	CASSSPGRYYGYTF	TGTGCCAGCAGCTCTCCGGGACGGTACTATGGCTACACCTTC
TRBD1	18	-	TRBJ2-2	TRBV7-7	CASSLSSGQGANTGELFF	TGTGCCAGCAGCTTATCCTCGGGACAGGGGGCTAACACCGGGGAGCTGTTTTTT
-	15	-	TRBJ2-3	TRBV19	CASSIPQGGTDTQYF	TGTGCCAGTAGTATCCCCCAGGGCGGCACAGATACGCAGTATTTT
TRBD1	15	-	TRBJ2-7	TRBV10-3	CAISSSGTGGYEQYF	TGTGCCATCAGTTCCTCCGGGACAGGGGGCTACGAGCAGTACTTC
-	12	medium-sized	TRBJ1-2	TRBV6-5	CASSYPYGGYTF	TGTGCCAGCAGTTACCCCTACGGTGGCTACACCTTC
-	14	once	TRBJ2-1	TRBV5-1	CASSLERLNNEQFF	TGCGCCAGCAGCTTGGAACGACTTAACAATGAGCAGTTCTTC
TRBD1	14	-	TRBJ1-1	TRBV2	CASSVDRGAIEAFF	TGTGCCAGCAGCGTTGACAGGGGGGCTATTGAAGCTTTCTTT
TRBD2	15	few	TRBJ2-1	TRBV29-1	CSVVILAGGPDEQFF	TGCAGCGTTGTTATTTTAGCGGGGGGGCCCGATGAGCAGTTCTTC
TRBD1	13	medium-sized	TRBJ2-7	TRBV10-3	CAISPGQGYEQYF	TGTGCCATCAGTCCGGGACAGGGCTACGAGCAGTACTTC
-	15	-	TRBJ2-2	TRBV6-5	CASSYVEGRTGELFF	TGTGCCAGCAGTTACGTGGAGGGTCGAACCGGGGAGCTGTTTTTT
TRBD2	16	-	TRBJ2-7	TRBV11-2	CASSPRLAGIRYEQYF	TGTGCCAGCAGCCCAAGACTAGCGGGGATTAGATACGAGCAGTACTTC